The 8 T cell receptor beta chains below come from one sample, sequenced in a study of breast tumors, draining lymph nodes, adjacent tissues. MiXCR was run by TCRdb on the multiplex PCR reads, yielding one entry per CDR3 protein. Of 14,000 or so distinct CDR3 sequences listed, approximately 50% are singletons. Sequenced sample: tumor-adjacent breast tissue. These receptors came from a female donor with breast cancer. Some clones in this sample may be carry-over from other donors' samples.

This clonotype appeared a single time. The gene calls are TRBV12-3 or TRBV12-4 and TRBJ1-2, with a weak D call TRBD1 (5 bases). V was clipped by 9 bases and J by 8 bases, with 16 bases between them. CDR3 size: 12 residues. CDR3 coding DNA: TGTGCCAGTCGGATGGGGGATGGGGGCTACACCTTC. Its protein is CASRMGDGGYTF.

This clonotype is termed medium-sized. The chain employs TRBV11-1 and TRBJ2-7; D uncertain. The germline V gene encodes CDR1 SGHAT and CDR2 FQDESV (reference sequence). The CDR3 is 14 residues long. Trimming removed 0 bases at V and 1 base at J, with 7 bases between. The CDR3 nucleotides are TGTGCCAGCAGCTTAGCGAGCATTTCCTACGAGCAGTACTTC. Its translation is CASSLASISYEQYF.

The chain uses TRBV14 and TRBJ2-7, with 12 bases fitting TRBD2. The CDR3 sequence is 14 residues long. Germline assignment: CDR1 SGHDN and CDR2 FVKESK. Losses at the gene ends were 3 bases for V and 5 bases for J; bases not matched to a gene: 2. CDR3 sequence: CASSHWTSGNEQYF. The CDR3 DNA follows: TGTGCCAGCAGCCATTGGACTAGCGGGAACGAGCAGTACTTC.

This clonotype came up a few times. The rearrangement joins TRBV30 to TRBJ1-1; D might be TRBD1 (5 bases). V dropped 0 bases and J dropped 0 bases, with 17 bases sitting between them. This CDR3 has 17 residues. Germline V gene lookup returns CDR1 GTSNPN and CDR2 SVGIG (reference sequence). CDR3 coding DNA: TGTGCCTGGAGTGTATGGGGCTCACAGTACATGAACACTGAAGCTTTCTTT. Its protein is CAWSVWGSQYMNTEAFF.

In this sample, this clonotype turned up many times. CDR3: CASSEAAGGTDTQYF. In DNA form, the CDR3 reads TGTGCCAGCAGTGAAGCTGCAGGGGGCACAGATACGCAGTATTTT. V and J are TRBV6-1 and TRBJ2-3; perhaps TRBD1 as D (6 bases). The CDR3 length is 15 residues. Per the germline V gene, CDR1 is MNHNS and CDR2 is SASEGT. V gave up 0 bases and J gave up 1 base, with 8 bases separating them.

The J gene is TRBJ1-5, the V gene TRBV6-1; 12 nucleotides agree with TRBD1. Per germline, CDR1 MNHNS and CDR2 SASEGT. This CDR3 comprises 16 residues. J lost 5 bases, V lost 0 bases, and 2 bases had no gene match. The CDR3 region has the DNA TGTGCCAGCAGTGAAGCAGGGACAGGGGGCTATCAGCCCCAGCATTTT. Residues: CASSEAGTGGYQPQHF.

The V gene is TRBV7-9, the J gene TRBJ1-2, with unresolved D. This CDR3 has 14 residues. CDR1 SEHNR and CDR2 FQNEAQ come from the germline V gene (reference sequence). V was cut by 5 bases and J by 0 bases, with 10 bases left in between. The CDR3 nucleotides read TGTGCCAGCAGCGGGTGGCCAACTAACTATGGCTACACCTTC. Translated: CASSGWPTNYGYTF.

This clonotype was counted many times. Since a much larger clone is just one base distant, this may be a read error. This sequence joins TRBV11-2 and TRBJ2-1; D uncertain. CDR1 and CDR2 from the germline V gene are SGHAT and FQNNGV. The CDR3 length is 13 residues. CDR3 residues: CASSLNNYTEQFF. DNA of the CDR3: TGTGCCAGCAGCTTAAATAATTACACTGAGCAGTTCTTC.